In its sample, the clone carrying this T cell receptor (beta chain) was seen many times. Its antigen remains unidentified. The sample is drawn from a study of T cell repertoires in cytomegalovirus infection. Study-wide results and caveats: Cumulative frequency of public TCR beta families picked out carriers of CMV plus the relevant HLA.

TCRdb reprocessed the reads with MiXCR, giving one entry per CDR3 protein. The sample has some 180,000 distinct CDR3 sequences; approximately 19% are singletons. Per germline, CDR1 MDHEN and CDR2 SYDVKM. Trimming removed 2 bases from V and 5 bases from J; junction bases left unmatched: 4. The CDR3 consists of 14 residues. The rearrangement uses TRBV28 and TRBJ2-5; TRBD1 aligns across 8 bases. The sequencing input was PBMCs. The receptor comes from a human donor in good health (CMV status not recorded). Some clones in this sample may be carry-over from other donors' samples. CDR3 sequence: CASSLGGQAETQYF. The CDR3 nucleotides read TGTGCCAGCAGTTTAGGGGGACAGGCGGAGACCCAGTACTTC.